The 11 T cell receptor beta chains listed next were all sequenced from one sample in a study of beta chain features in type 1 diabetes. The investigators reverse transcribed all of the isolated RNA, so they sequenced expressed TCRB transcripts. Sequencing was performed with immunoSEQ multiplex PCR; in TCRdb, only in-frame clones are kept and a portion is missing. The sample records 330,000 or so clones, 20% being singletons. The source material was naive CD4+ T cells from blood. The receptors originated from a woman aged 18-30 years in good health.

The chain carries TRBV6-5 and TRBJ2-7, with 10 bases identical to TRBD2. The V gene end was trimmed by 4 bases and the J gene end by 2 bases; junction bases not matched to a gene: 5. CDR1 and CDR2 (germline): MNHEY, SVGAGI. The CDR3 is 15 residues long. The CDR3 loop reads CASSFIAGGAYEQYF. The DNA for the CDR3 is TGTGCCAGCAGTTTCATAGCGGGAGGAGCCTACGAGCAGTACTTC.

The chain combines TRBV7-2 with TRBJ2-7, with 11 bases lining up with TRBD2. V dropped 1 base and J dropped 2; count of bases not matched to a gene: 10. This CDR3 is built from 18 residues. Looked up from germline, CDR1 is SGHTA and CDR2 is FQGNSA. The CDR3 reads CASSLVLASGGSAYEQYF. CDR3 sequence (DNA): TGTGCCAGCAGCTTAGTCTTGGCTAGCGGGGGGTCCGCCTACGAGCAGTACTTC.

This chain uses TRBV15 with TRBJ2-3, with 8 positions matching TRBD2. The V gene end was trimmed by 6 bases and the J gene end by 8 bases; junction bases not matched to a gene: 10. Germline assignment: CDR1 LNHNV and CDR2 YYDKDF (reference sequence). The CDR3 has 14 residues. In DNA, the CDR3 is TGTGCCACCAGATCCAGCGGGAGATTGGGTACGCAGTATTTT. Its protein product is CATRSSGRLGTQYF.

The chain couples TRBV5-1 to TRBJ2-1, with 8 nucleotides matching TRBD1. V shed 5 bases and J 6 bases; nucleotides not matched to a gene: 10. Germline-derived CDR1 and CDR2 are SGHRS and YFSETQ. The CDR3 is made up of 15 amino acids. The CDR3 reads CASRTGQGSGNEQFF. CDR3 nucleotide sequence: TGCGCCAGCAGAACCGGACAGGGTTCCGGCAATGAGCAGTTCTTC.

The rearrangement joins TRBV30 to TRBJ1-1, with TRBD1 as a possible D gene (6 bases). CDR1 and CDR2 from the germline V gene are GTSNPN and SVGIG (reference sequence). V was trimmed by 2 bases and J by 3 bases, leaving 13 bases between them. The CDR3 runs to 14 residues. The CDR3, as DNA: TGTGCCTGGAGTTTTGGAGGGGGGGACACTGAAGCTTTCTTT. It yields the protein CAWSFGGGDTEAFF. Full variable domain (missing parts from reference TRBV30 and TRBJ1-1): SQTIHQWPATLVQPVGSPLSLECTVEGTSNPNLYWYRQAAGRGLQLLFYSVGIGQISSEVPQNLSASRPQDRQFILSSKKLLLSDSGFYLCAWSFGGGDTEAFFGQGTRLTVV.

The rearrangement links TRBV30 to TRBJ1-5; D remains ambiguous. CDR1 and CDR2 (germline): GTSNPN, SVGIG (reference sequence). This CDR3 spans 13 amino acids. V was cut by 0 bases and J by 5 bases, with 8 bases left in between. CDR3 amino acids: CAWSVGGDQPQHF. The CDR3 bases are TGTGCCTGGAGTGTAGGTGGAGATCAGCCCCAGCATTTT.

The genes are TRBV5-1 and TRBJ2-5; TRBD2 agrees at 7 bases. The CDR3 runs to 14 residues. Germline CDR1 and CDR2: SGHRS and YFSETQ. Unmatched junction bases numbered 7, after V lost 4 bases and J lost 4 bases. The CDR3 sequence is CASSPQPGGETQYF. CDR3 in DNA: TGCGCCAGCAGCCCCCAGCCGGGGGGAGAGACCCAGTACTTC.

The chain employs TRBV5-1 and TRBJ2-1, with D unresolved. V lost 0 bases, J lost 10 bases, and 11 bases lay in between. This CDR3 region has 13 residues. Germline-derived CDR1 and CDR2 are SGHRS and YFSETQ. CDR3 bases: TGCGCCAGCAGCTTGGAGGCTAGTGGGGAGCAGTTCTTC. Protein: CASSLEASGEQFF.

This clone has just a few counts. This chain connects TRBV4-2 to TRBJ2-1, with 12 positions matching TRBD2. CDR3 length: 16 residues. Germline V gene data show CDR1 as LGHNA and CDR2 as YNFKEQ. The V gene end was trimmed by 4 bases and the J gene end by 7 bases; junction bases not matched to a gene: 8. In DNA form, the CDR3 reads TGTGCCAGCAGCCTACCTAGCGGGAGGGCCGGGAATGAGCAGTTCTTC. Its translation: CASSLPSGRAGNEQFF.

The genes are TRBV12-5 and TRBJ2-7; maybe TRBD1 (5 bases). From germline, CDR1 is LGHNT and CDR2 FRNRAP. The CDR3 has 15 amino acids. Trimming took 0 bases from V and 1 from J, leaving 10 bases between them. The CDR3 region has the DNA TGTGCTAGTGGTTTGGTAGTGGCAGGGTCCTACGAGCAGTACTTC. This encodes CASGLVVAGSYEQYF.

This sequence joins TRBV2 and TRBJ1-5, with D perhaps TRBD1 (5 bases). The ends were cut back, 4 bases at V and 6 bases at J, with 16 bases in the middle. CDR1 and CDR2 from the germline V gene are SNHLY and FYNNEI. This CDR3 has 15 residues. The CDR3 coding sequence is TGTGCCAGCAGTGCCGACGGGGGTGGGGGTCAGCCCCAGCATTTT. Residues: CASSADGGGGQPQHF.